This T cell receptor (beta chain) was found in a study of blood T cell repertoires in COVID-19. In the original analysis: Reference gene primer amplification gave nucleated cell count estimates. The data were produced by immunoSEQ multiplex PCR, yet TCRdb's version contains in-frame clones alone and is incomplete. The V and J calls and clone size are taken from that table; D and trimming were inferred from the DNA. The sample holds approximately 240,000 clones; roughly nine tenths are singletons and the top ten take approximately 3.1%. This CDR3 contains 17 residues. Germline V lookup: CDR1 LNHDA, CDR2 SQIVND (reference sequence). V lost 6 bases to trimming and J lost 3 bases; unmatched junction nucleotides: 15. Enrollees, about 18 to 90 years old, lived in some 24 US areas. Clinical history reported by participants formed the basis on which cohorts were assigned.

The chain couples TRBV19 to TRBJ1-1; 8 nucleotides align to TRBD1. The TCR originated in a woman aged 45-65 years in a cohort exposed to, infected with or recovered from COVID-19 (not recorded which). Sequencing input: PBMCs or T cells enriched from blood (not recorded which). The CDR3 DNA follows: TGTGCCAGTAGAAAAGGGCAGGGGGCTACGGGGGACACTGAAGCTTTCTTT. This gives the protein CASRKGQGATGDTEAFF.